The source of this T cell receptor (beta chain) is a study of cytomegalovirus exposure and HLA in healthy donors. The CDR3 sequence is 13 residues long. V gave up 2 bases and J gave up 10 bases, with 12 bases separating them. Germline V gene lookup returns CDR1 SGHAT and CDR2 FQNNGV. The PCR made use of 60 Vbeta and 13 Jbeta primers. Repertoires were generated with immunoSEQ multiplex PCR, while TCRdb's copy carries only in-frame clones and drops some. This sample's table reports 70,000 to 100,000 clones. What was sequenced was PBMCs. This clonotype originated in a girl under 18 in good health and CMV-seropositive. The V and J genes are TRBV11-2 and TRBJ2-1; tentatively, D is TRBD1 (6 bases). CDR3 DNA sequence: TGTGCCAGCAGCTTAACACAGGGAGACGAGCAGTTCTTC. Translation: CASSLTQGDEQFF.